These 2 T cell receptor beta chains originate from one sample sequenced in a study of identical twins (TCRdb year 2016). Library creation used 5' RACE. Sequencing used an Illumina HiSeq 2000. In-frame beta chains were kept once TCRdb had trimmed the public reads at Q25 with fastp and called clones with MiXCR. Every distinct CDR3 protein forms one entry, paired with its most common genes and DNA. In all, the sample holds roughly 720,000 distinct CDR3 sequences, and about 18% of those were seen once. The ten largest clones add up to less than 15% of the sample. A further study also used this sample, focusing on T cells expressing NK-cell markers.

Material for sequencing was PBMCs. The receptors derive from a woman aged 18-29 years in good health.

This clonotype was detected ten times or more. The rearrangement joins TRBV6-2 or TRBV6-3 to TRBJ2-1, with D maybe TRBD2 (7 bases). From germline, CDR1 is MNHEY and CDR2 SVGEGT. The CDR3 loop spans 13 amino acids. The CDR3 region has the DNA TGTGCAGGGAGGGGGAGCTCCTACAATGAGCAGTTCTTC. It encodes CAGRGSSYNEQFF.

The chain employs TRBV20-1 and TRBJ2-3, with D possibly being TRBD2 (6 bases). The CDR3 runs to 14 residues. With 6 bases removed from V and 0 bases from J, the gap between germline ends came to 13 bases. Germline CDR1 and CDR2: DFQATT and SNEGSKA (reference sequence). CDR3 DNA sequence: TGCAGTGCCCTTTGGGGGGTTAGCACAGATACGCAGTATTTT. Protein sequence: CSALWGVSTDTQYF.